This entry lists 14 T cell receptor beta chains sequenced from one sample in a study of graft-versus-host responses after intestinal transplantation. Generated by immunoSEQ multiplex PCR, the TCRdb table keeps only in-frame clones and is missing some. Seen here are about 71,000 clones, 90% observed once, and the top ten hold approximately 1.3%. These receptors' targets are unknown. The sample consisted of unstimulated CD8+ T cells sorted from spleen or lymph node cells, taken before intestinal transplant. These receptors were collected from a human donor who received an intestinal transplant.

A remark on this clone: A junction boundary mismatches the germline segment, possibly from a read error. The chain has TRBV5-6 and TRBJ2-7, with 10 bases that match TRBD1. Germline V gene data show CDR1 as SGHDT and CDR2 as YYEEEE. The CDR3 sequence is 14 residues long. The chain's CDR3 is CASSAGTGAYKQYF. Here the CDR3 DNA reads TGTGCCAGCAGTGCCGGGACAGGGGCCTACAAGCAGTACTTC.

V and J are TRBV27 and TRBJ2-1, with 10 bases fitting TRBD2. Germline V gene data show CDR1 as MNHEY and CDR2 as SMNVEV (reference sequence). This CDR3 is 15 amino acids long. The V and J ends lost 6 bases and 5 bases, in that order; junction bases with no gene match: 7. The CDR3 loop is CASSYSGGWDNEQFF. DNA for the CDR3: TGTGCCAGCAGCTATAGCGGGGGGTGGGACAATGAGCAGTTCTTC.

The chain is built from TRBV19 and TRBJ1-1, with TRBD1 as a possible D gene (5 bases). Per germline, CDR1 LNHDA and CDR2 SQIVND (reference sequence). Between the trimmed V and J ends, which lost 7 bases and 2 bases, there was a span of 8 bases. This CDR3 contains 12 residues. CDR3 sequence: CASIQANTEAFF. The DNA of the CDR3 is TGTGCCAGTATACAGGCAAACACTGAAGCTTTCTTT. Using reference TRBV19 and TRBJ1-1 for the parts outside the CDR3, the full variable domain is DGGITQSPKYLFRKEGQNVTLSCEQNLNHDAMYWYRQDPGQGLRLIYYSQIVNDFQKGDIAEGYSVSREKKESFPLTVTSAQKNPTAFYLCASIQANTEAFFGQGTRLTVV.

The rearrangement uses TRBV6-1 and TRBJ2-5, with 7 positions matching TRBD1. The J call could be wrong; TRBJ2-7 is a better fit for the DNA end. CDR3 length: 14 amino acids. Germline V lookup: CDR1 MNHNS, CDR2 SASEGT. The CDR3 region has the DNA TGTGCCAGCACCGAGATCAGGACAGGTGGCGAGCAGTACTTC. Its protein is CASTEIRTGGEQYF.

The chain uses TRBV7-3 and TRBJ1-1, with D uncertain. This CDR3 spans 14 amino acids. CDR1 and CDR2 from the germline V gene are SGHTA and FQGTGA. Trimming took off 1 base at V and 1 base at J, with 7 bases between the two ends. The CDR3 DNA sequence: TGTGCCAGCAGCTTAATGGCAGGGAACACTGAAGCTTTCTTT. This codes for CASSLMAGNTEAFF.

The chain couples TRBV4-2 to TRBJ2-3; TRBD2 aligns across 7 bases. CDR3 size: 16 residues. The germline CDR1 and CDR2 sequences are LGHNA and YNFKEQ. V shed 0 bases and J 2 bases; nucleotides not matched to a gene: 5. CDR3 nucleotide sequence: TGTGCCAGCAGCCAAGAAGTCGGGGGGATCACAGATACGCAGTATTTT. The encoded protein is CASSQEVGGITDTQYF.

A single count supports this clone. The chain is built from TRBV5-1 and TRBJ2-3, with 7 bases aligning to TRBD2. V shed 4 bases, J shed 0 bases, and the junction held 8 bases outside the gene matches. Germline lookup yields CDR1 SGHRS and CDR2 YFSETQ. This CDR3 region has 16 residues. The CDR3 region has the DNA TGCGCCAGCAGCCCCCTAGCGGTCCCTAGCACAGATACGCAGTATTTT. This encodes CASSPLAVPSTDTQYF. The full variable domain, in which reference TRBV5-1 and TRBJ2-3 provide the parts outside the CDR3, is KAGVTQTPRYLIKTRGQQVTLSCSPISGHRSVSWYQQTPGQGLQFLFEYFSETQRNKGNFPGRFSGRQFSNSRSEMNVSTLELGDSALYLCASSPLAVPSTDTQYFGPGTRLTVL.

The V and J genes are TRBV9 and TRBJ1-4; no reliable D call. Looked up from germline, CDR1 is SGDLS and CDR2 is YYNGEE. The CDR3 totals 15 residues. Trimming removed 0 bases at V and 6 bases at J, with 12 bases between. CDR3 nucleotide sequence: TGTGCCAGCAGCGTAGGAGGGTTGAGTTATGAAAAACTGTTTTTT. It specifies CASSVGGLSYEKLFF. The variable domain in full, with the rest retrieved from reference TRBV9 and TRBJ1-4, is DSGVTQTPKHLITATGQRVTLRCSPRSGDLSVYWYQQSLDQGLQFLIQYYNGEERAKGNILERFSAQQFPDLHSELNLSSLELGDSALYFCASSVGGLSYEKLFFGSGTQLSVL.

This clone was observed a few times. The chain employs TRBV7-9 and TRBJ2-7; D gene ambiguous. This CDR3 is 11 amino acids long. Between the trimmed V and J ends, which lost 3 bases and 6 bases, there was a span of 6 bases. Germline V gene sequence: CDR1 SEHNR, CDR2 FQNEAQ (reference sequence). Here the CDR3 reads CASSFFGEQYF. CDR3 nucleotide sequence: TGTGCCAGCAGCTTCTTCGGCGAGCAGTACTTC.

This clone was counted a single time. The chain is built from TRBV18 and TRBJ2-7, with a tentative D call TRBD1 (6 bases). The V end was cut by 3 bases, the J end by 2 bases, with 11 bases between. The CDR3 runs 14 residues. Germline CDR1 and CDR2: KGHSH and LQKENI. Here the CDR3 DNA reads TGTGCCAGCTCACCGCCGACAGGAACCTACGAGCAGTACTTC. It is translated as CASSPPTGTYEQYF.

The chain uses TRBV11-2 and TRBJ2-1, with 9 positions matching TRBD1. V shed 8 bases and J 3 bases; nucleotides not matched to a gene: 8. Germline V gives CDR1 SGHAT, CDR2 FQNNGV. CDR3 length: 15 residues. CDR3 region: CASENTGGGYNEQFF. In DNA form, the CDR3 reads TGTGCCAGCGAAAACACAGGGGGCGGCTACAATGAGCAGTTCTTC. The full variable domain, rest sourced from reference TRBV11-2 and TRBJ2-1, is EAGVAQSPRYKIIEKRQSVAFWCNPISGHATLYWYQQILGQGPKLLIQFQNNGVVDDSQLPKDRFSAERLKGVDSTLKIQPAKLEDSAVYLCASENTGGGYNEQFFGPGTRLTVL.

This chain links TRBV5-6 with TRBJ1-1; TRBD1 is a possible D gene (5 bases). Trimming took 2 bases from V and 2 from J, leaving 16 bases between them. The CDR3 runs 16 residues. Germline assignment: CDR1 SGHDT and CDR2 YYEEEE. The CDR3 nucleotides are TGTGCCAGCAGCTTAGGCCGGAGGGGAATCAACACTGAAGCTTTCTTT. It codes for CASSLGRRGINTEAFF. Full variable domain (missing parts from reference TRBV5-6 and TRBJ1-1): DAGVTQSPTHLIKTRGQQVTLRCSPKSGHDTVSWYQQALGQGPQFIFQYYEEEERQRGNFPDRFSGHQFPNYSSELNVNALLLGDSALYLCASSLGRRGINTEAFFGQGTRLTVV.

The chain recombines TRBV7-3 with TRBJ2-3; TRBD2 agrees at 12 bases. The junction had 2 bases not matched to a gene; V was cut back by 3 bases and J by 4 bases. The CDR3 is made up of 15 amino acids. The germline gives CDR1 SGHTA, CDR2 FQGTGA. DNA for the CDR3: TGTGCCAGCAGCTTGACTAGCGGGGGCGCAGATACGCAGTATTTT. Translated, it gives CASSLTSGGADTQYF.

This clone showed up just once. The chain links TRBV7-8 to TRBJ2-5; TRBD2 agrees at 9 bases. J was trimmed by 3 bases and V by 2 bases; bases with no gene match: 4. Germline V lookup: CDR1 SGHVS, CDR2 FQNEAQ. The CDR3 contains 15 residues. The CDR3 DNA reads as TGTGCCAGCAGCTTAAGGGCTAGCGGGGAAGAGACCCAGTACTTC. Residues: CASSLRASGEETQYF. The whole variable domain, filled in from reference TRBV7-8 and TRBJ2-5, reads GAGVSQSPRYKVAKRGQDVALRCDPISGHVSLFWYQQALGQGPEFLTYFQNEAQLDKSGLPSDRFFAERPEGSVSTLKIQRTQQEDSAVYLCASSLRASGEETQYFGPGTRLLVL.